The 32 T cell receptor beta chains given below trace back to one sample, sequenced in a study of T cell responses to AZD1222 COVID-19 vaccine. Data came from immunoSEQ multiplex PCR; TCRdb stores just in-frame clones and leaves some out. The sample has about 120,000 clones, roughly 82% seen once. The material was peripheral blood, obtained 28 days after the second AZD1222 dose. All receptors come from an adult who received the AZD1222 COVID-19 vaccine.

The chain couples TRBV6-5 to TRBJ1-2; D is perhaps TRBD1 (6 bases). V was trimmed by 6 bases and J by 8 bases, leaving 13 bases between them. Germline V gives CDR1 MNHEY, CDR2 SVGAGI. This CDR3 has 12 residues. CDR3 DNA sequence: TGTGCCAGCAGCCAAGGGGGGGAGGGCTACACCTTC. Its translation: CASSQGGEGYTF.

In this sample, this clone turned up a few times. The rearrangement uses TRBV7-9 and TRBJ1-1; D may be TRBD1 (6 bases). Germline CDR1 reads SEHNR; CDR2 reads FQNEAQ (reference sequence). This CDR3 is built from 13 residues. The V end was cut by 5 bases, the J end by 1 base, with 8 bases between. The CDR3 loop is CASSLGQNTEAFF. In DNA, the CDR3 is TGTGCCAGCAGCCTGGGACAGAACACTGAAGCTTTCTTT. Full variable domain (rest looked up from reference TRBV7-9 and TRBJ1-1): DTGVSQNPRHKITKRGQNVTFRCDPISEHNRLYWYRQTLGQGPEFLTYFQNEAQLEKSRLLSDRFSAERPKGSFSTLEIQRTEQGDSAMYLCASSLGQNTEAFFGQGTRLTVV.

The chain has TRBV15 and TRBJ1-2, with TRBD1 as a possible D gene (6 bases). The CDR3 is made up of 12 amino acids. The germline V gene has CDR1 LNHNV and CDR2 YYDKDF (reference sequence). Trimming took off 4 bases at V and 7 bases at J, with 10 bases between the two ends. CDR3 sequence (DNA): TGTGCCACCAGCATAGGGGGGTTTGGCTACACCTTC. Translating it yields CATSIGGFGYTF.

The chain combines TRBV2 with TRBJ1-1; weak D call: TRBD1 (5 bases). This CDR3 is 13 amino acids long. V lost 9 bases, J lost 4 bases, and 15 bases lay in between. Per the germline V gene, CDR1 is SNHLY and CDR2 is FYNNEI. The CDR3: CASPVRRGTEAFF. The DNA of the CDR3 is TGTGCCAGTCCGGTACGAAGGGGCACTGAAGCTTTCTTT.

The chain recombines TRBV4-3 with TRBJ1-2; D gene unclear. In germline, CDR1 is LGHNA, CDR2 YSLEER. The CDR3 has 13 amino acids. V was pared by 1 base and J by 8 bases, with 11 bases between. This CDR3 reads CASSQGPSQGYTF. In DNA, the CDR3 is TGCGCCAGCAGCCAAGGGCCCTCCCAAGGCTACACCTTC.

The V call is TRBV5-1, the J call TRBJ1-4; possible D gene TRBD1, 6 bases. CDR1 and CDR2 (germline): SGHRS, YFSETQ. The CDR3 sequence is 13 residues long. The ends were cut back, 4 bases at V and 3 bases at J, with 7 bases in the middle. CDR3 residues: CASSRQANEKLFF. In DNA, the CDR3 is TGCGCCAGCAGCAGACAGGCTAATGAAAAACTGTTTTTT.

The chain links TRBV7-9 to TRBJ1-3; D is undetermined. The V end lost 6 bases, the J end lost 1 base, and 7 bases lay between the germline ends. This CDR3 contains 13 residues. CDR1 and CDR2 (germline): SEHNR, FQNEAQ (reference sequence). CDR3 coding DNA: TGTGCCAGCAGAGACGGATCTGGAAACACCATATATTTT. Translation: CASRDGSGNTIYF.

This clone was detected only once. V is TRBV5-4 and J is TRBJ2-6; D call uncertain. CDR1 SGHNT and CDR2 YYREEE come from the germline V gene (reference sequence). Trimming removed 2 bases at V and 2 bases at J, with 8 bases between. The CDR3 has 15 amino acids. CDR3 sequence: CASSFPGAGANVLTF. DNA for the CDR3: TGTGCCAGCAGCTTCCCCGGCGCTGGGGCCAACGTCCTGACTTTC.

This sequence joins TRBV27 and TRBJ1-2, with TRBD1 identical over 7 bases. This CDR3 region has 14 residues. V shed 1 base and J 4 bases; nucleotides not matched to a gene: 3. Germline CDR1 is MNHEY and CDR2 is SMNVEV (reference sequence). The CDR3 nucleotides are TGTGCCAGCAGTTTATTTGCAGGGGGCTATGGCTACACCTTC. Protein sequence: CASSLFAGGYGYTF.

This chain connects TRBV6-2 or TRBV6-3 to TRBJ2-7, with D unclear. Trimming shortened V by 4 bases and J by 5 bases, and 15 bases separated the two germline ends. The CDR3 spans 14 residues. CDR1 MNHEY and CDR2 SVGEGT come from the germline V gene. CDR3 DNA sequence: TGTGCCAGCAGTTCCCACCCACTGGGCAACGAGCAGTACTTC. Its translation: CASSSHPLGNEQYF.

This chain uses TRBV14 with TRBJ1-1; D remains ambiguous. CDR1 is SGHDN and CDR2 is FVKESK in the germline V gene. Trimming took 0 bases from V and 5 from J, leaving 7 bases between them. The CDR3 has 13 amino acids. This chain's CDR3 is CASSQDLLTEAFF. In DNA form, the CDR3 reads TGTGCCAGCAGCCAAGATCTTTTGACTGAAGCTTTCTTT.

The CDR3 sequence is CASNLIGSGDYGYTF. In nucleotides, the CDR3 is TGTGCCAGCAACCTGATCGGGTCAGGGGACTATGGCTACACCTTC. V and J are TRBV28 and TRBJ1-2; D might be TRBD1 (6 bases). The germline V gene encodes CDR1 MDHEN and CDR2 SYDVKM. The CDR3 loop spans 15 amino acids. V lost 7 bases to trimming and J lost 3 bases, with 18 bases between them.

The chain joins TRBV2 to TRBJ1-2; D is possibly TRBD1 (5 bases). Trimming took 8 bases from V and 0 from J, leaving 16 bases between them. Germline lookup yields CDR1 SNHLY and CDR2 FYNNEI. The CDR3 extends over 15 amino acids. The DNA of the CDR3 is TGTGCCAGCGGGGCCTTACGAAATGCTAACTATGGCTACACCTTC. Translation gives CASGALRNANYGYTF.

V gene TRBV5-6 combines with J gene TRBJ2-2; 12 nucleotides align to TRBD2. The V segment lost 1 base and the J segment 5 bases; nucleotides outside the gene matches: 9. CDR1 SGHDT and CDR2 YYEEEE come from the germline V gene. There are 18 residues in the CDR3. The CDR3 DNA reads TGTGCCAGCAGCTTGAGGCTAGCGGGGGGGCCGAGGACCGGGGAGCTGTTTTTT. It encodes CASSLRLAGGPRTGELFF.

This clone appeared a few times. The gene calls are TRBV7-2 and TRBJ2-4; 7 nucleotides agree with TRBD1. Germline V gene lookup returns CDR1 SGHTA and CDR2 FQGNSA. The CDR3 spans 18 residues. V was clipped by 0 bases and J by 7 bases; unmatched bases: 15. CDR3 DNA: TGTGCCAGCAGCTTAGCGCCCAGGGACAGATCAAAAAAGAACATTCAGTACTTC. As protein: CASSLAPRDRSKKNIQYF.

The V call is TRBV2, the J call TRBJ2-1; D is undetermined. V lost 1 base and J 8 bases, leaving 9 bases between the germline ends. The CDR3 has 13 residues. From germline, CDR1 is SNHLY and CDR2 FYNNEI. CDR3 in DNA: TGTGCCAGCAGTGAAGGGGGTAACGATGAGCAGTTCTTC. It codes for CASSEGGNDEQFF.

The chain recombines TRBV7-2 with TRBJ1-5; weak D call: TRBD1 (6 bases). V shed 5 bases and J shed 0 bases, with 14 bases lying between them. The CDR3 is 16 residues long. Germline CDR1 reads SGHTA; CDR2 reads FQGNSA. The CDR3 region is CASSPRDTFSNQPQHF. In DNA form, the CDR3 reads TGTGCCAGCAGCCCGCGGGACACCTTTAGCAATCAGCCCCAGCATTTT.

The CDR3: CASSQDRNIQYF. The CDR3 coding sequence is TGTGCCAGCTCACAGGACAGAAACATTCAGTACTTC. The chain links TRBV18 to TRBJ2-4; D perhaps matches TRBD1 (6 bases). The CDR3 runs to 12 residues. Trimming cost V 4 bases and J 6 bases, with 7 bases left between them. Germline CDR1 KGHSH, CDR2 LQKENI. Looking up the rest from reference TRBV18 and TRBJ2-4 gives the full variable domain: NAGVMQNPRHLVRRRGQEARLRCSPMKGHSHVYWYRQLPEEGLKFMVYLQKENIIDESGMPKERFSAEFPKEGPSILRIQQVVRGDSAAYFCASSQDRNIQYFGAGTRLSVL.

The chain links TRBV9 to TRBJ2-3; 8 bases are a match to TRBD1. The germline CDR1 and CDR2 sequences are SGDLS and YYNGEE. The CDR3 runs 15 residues. V gave up 0 bases and J gave up 2 bases; unmatched junction bases: 2. CDR3 in DNA: TGTGCCAGCAGCGTAGACAGGGGGGTCACAGATACGCAGTATTTT. Residues: CASSVDRGVTDTQYF.

The chain joins TRBV7-9 to TRBJ2-1; a possible D gene is TRBD1 (6 bases). This CDR3 is built from 13 residues. Trimming took 1 base from V and 6 from J, leaving 7 bases between them. Germline CDR1 and CDR2: SEHNR and FQNEAQ (reference sequence). CDR3 DNA sequence: TGTGCCAGCAGCTTAGGGACAGCCAATGAGCAGTTCTTC. Its translation is CASSLGTANEQFF.

With regard to this clone: One end of the junction is discordant with germline, which a read error may explain. CDR3 in DNA: TGTGCCAGCACTTACTGGGACTATGGCTACACCTTC. Its protein is CASTYWDYGYTF. The rearrangement links TRBV6-5 to TRBJ1-2; no definite D call. CDR3 size: 12 residues. Germline CDR1 reads MNHEY; CDR2 reads SVGAGI.

V gene TRBV19 combines with J gene TRBJ2-2; TRBD1 or TRBD2 may be the D gene (6 bases each). Germline V gene sequence: CDR1 LNHDA, CDR2 SQIVND (reference sequence). CDR3 length: 16 residues. The V end lost 5 bases, the J end lost 1 base, and 14 bases lay between the germline ends. The chain's CDR3 is CASSYGGRWNTGELFF. DNA for the CDR3: TGTGCCAGTAGTTACGGGGGCCGTTGGAACACCGGGGAGCTGTTTTTT.

The rearrangement links TRBV30 to TRBJ1-5; TRBD1 matches 7 bases. Looked up from germline, CDR1 is GTSNPN and CDR2 is SVGIG (reference sequence). J gave up 6 bases and V 2 bases, and 7 bases lay outside the gene matches. The CDR3 is 14 residues long. The CDR3 here is CAWSMGQGVQPQHF. The DNA of the CDR3 is TGTGCCTGGAGTATGGGGCAGGGGGTTCAGCCCCAGCATTTT.

The chain recombines TRBV30 with TRBJ1-4, with D possibly being TRBD1 (6 bases). The V gene's germline CDR1 is GTSNPN and CDR2 SVGIG (reference sequence). The CDR3 runs 12 residues. V dropped 7 bases and J dropped 8 bases, with 14 bases sitting between them. CDR3: CASAGTPEKLFF. The CDR3 coding sequence is TGTGCCTCCGCCGGGACACCCGAAAAACTGTTTTTT.

This CDR3 is CASSTGVGPNSPLHF. For the CDR3, the DNA is TGTGCCAGCAGCACCGGGGTGGGACCCAATTCACCCCTCCACTTT. The V gene is TRBV2, the J gene TRBJ1-6; D is perhaps TRBD1 (5 bases). The V end lost 6 bases, the J end lost 7 bases, and 16 bases lay between the germline ends. Germline V CDR1 and CDR2: SNHLY, FYNNEI. The CDR3 has 15 amino acids.

This chain joins TRBV6-5 and TRBJ2-1; D call uncertain. Germline V lookup: CDR1 MNHEY, CDR2 SVGAGI. CDR3 length: 16 residues. With 0 bases removed from V and 10 bases from J, the gap between germline ends came to 19 bases. The CDR3 loop reads CASSYSLQFGPPEQFF. DNA of the CDR3: TGTGCCAGCAGTTACTCCTTACAGTTCGGGCCCCCCGAGCAGTTCTTC.

The chain employs TRBV11-2 and TRBJ2-2; D is possibly TRBD1 or TRBD2 (5 bases each). V was trimmed by 5 bases and J by 3 bases, leaving 16 bases between them. CDR3 length: 16 amino acids. In germline, CDR1 is SGHAT, CDR2 FQNNGV. CDR3 nucleotide sequence: TGTGCCAGCAGCCACGGGCCGGGACGGTACACCGGGGAGCTGTTTTTT. It encodes CASSHGPGRYTGELFF.

This clone turned up a few times. The V gene is TRBV5-1, the J gene TRBJ1-1, with a possible D match to TRBD1 (5 bases). V lost 0 bases and J lost 3, with 12 bases in between. This CDR3 has 15 residues. The V gene's germline CDR1 is SGHRS and CDR2 YFSETQ. The CDR3 region is CASSLGWGRDTEAFF. The CDR3 nucleotides are TGCGCCAGCAGCTTGGGATGGGGACGGGACACTGAAGCTTTCTTT.

The V and J genes are TRBV20-1 and TRBJ2-2; 7 bases are a match to TRBD2. The germline V gene encodes CDR1 DFQATT and CDR2 SNEGSKA (reference sequence). V lost 3 bases, J lost 1 base, and 8 bases stayed unmatched. The CDR3 contains 16 residues. CDR3 DNA: TGCAGTGCTAGTGTTCTTGCGGGGGAGAACACCGGGGAGCTGTTTTTT. Translation: CSASVLAGENTGELFF.

This chain joins TRBV10-2 and TRBJ1-5; TRBD1 matches 8 bases. Trimming took 6 bases from V and 5 from J; bases not matched to a gene: 12. The CDR3 spans 16 residues. CDR1 WSHSY and CDR2 SAAADI come from the germline V gene. For the CDR3, the DNA is TGCGCCAGCAGAGAATTTGACAGGGGACGGGATCAGCCCCAGCATTTT. Its protein product is CASREFDRGRDQPQHF.

The gene calls are TRBV2 and TRBJ1-3; tentative D call: TRBD1 (6 bases). V lost 1 base to trimming and J lost 2 bases, with 12 bases between them. The CDR3 has 16 amino acids. CDR1 is SNHLY, CDR2 FYNNEI, per germline. CDR3 in DNA: TGTGCCAGCAGTGAAGGTTCTTGGGGGCCTGGAAACACCATATATTTT. It codes for CASSEGSWGPGNTIYF.

This clone was observed a few times. The CDR3, as DNA: TGTGCCATCAATAGACAGGGGGCAAGTGCCTACGAGCAGTACTTC. Translation: CAINRQGASAYEQYF. The V and J genes are TRBV10-3 and TRBJ2-7, with 10 nucleotides matching TRBD1. The V gene's germline CDR1 is ENHRY and CDR2 SYGVKD. The CDR3 length is 15 residues. J lost 2 bases, V lost 7 bases, and 8 bases had no gene match.